Described below is a single T cell receptor (beta chain) sequence and its context. Its antigen is unidentified. The CDR3 extends over 18 amino acids. From germline, CDR1 is SGHAT and CDR2 FQNNGV. V trimming: 1 base; J trimming: 6 bases; junction bases outside the gene matches: 10. This specimen comes from a study of cytomegalovirus exposure and HLA in healthy donors. Overall study findings and caveats: A later analysis reportedly identified an Asian-associated ancestry cluster as carrying fewer N-insertions than the 666-donor mean.

The PCR contained 60 Vbeta and 13 Jbeta primers. Authors' methods: Later work found 80 million or so unique TCR beta chains, with some 11 million shared. Method: immunoSEQ multiplex PCR; TCRdb's copy keeps in-frame clones and lacks some. V and J calls and clone size are as listed in that table; D and trimming were resolved from the DNA. The repertoire consists of approximately 110,000 clones, with approximately 80% occurring once and the leading ten covering more than 1.5%. The V and J genes are TRBV11-2 and TRBJ2-2, with 11 bases matching TRBD2. Sequencing input: PBMCs. The sequence came from a man aged 45-65 years in good health and CMV-seronegative. The CDR3 bases are TGTGCCAGCAGCTTAGCGGGCCTACTAGCGGGGGATCCCGGGGAGCTGTTTTTT. This translates into CASSLAGLLAGDPGELFF.